The 17 T cell receptor beta chains given below trace back to one sample, sequenced in a study of sequential checkpoint blockade in melanoma. The data were produced by immunoSEQ multiplex PCR, yet TCRdb's version contains in-frame clones alone and is incomplete. The sample shows 30,000 to 35,000 clones, under 90% of them seen only once. The treatment is: randomized to nivolumab then ipilimumab (arm A) or the reverse (arm B). Sequencing used CD8+ T cells sorted from blood (inferred from file names), obtained from a patient given nivolumab and ipilimumab in sequence. All receptors come from a human donor with melanoma.

The chain combines TRBV7-2 with TRBJ1-2; perhaps TRBD1 as D (5 bases). V was trimmed by 4 bases and J by 8 bases, leaving 14 bases between them. Per germline, CDR1 SGHTA and CDR2 FQGNSA. The CDR3 consists of 13 residues. The CDR3 nucleotides read TGTGCCAGCAGCTCCGGAGGGGTGTACGGCTACACCTTC. Amino acids: CASSSGGVYGYTF. The full variable domain, with the rest looked up from reference TRBV7-2 and TRBJ1-2, is GAGVSQSPSNKVTEKGKDVELRCDPISGHTALYWYRQSLGQGLEFLIYFQGNSAPDKSGLPSDRFSAERTGGSVSTLTIQRTQQEDSAVYLCASSSGGVYGYTFGSGTRLTVV.

The chain recombines TRBV13 with TRBJ2-7, with 8 bases lining up with TRBD1. Germline V CDR1 and CDR2: PRHDT, FYEKMQ (reference sequence). This CDR3 region has 12 residues. CDR3 DNA sequence: TGTGCCAGCAGCTCAGGGGGCGGGCGGGCCAACGTC. Its protein is CASSSGGGRANV.

J is TRBJ2-7 and V is TRBV4-2; 8 bases line up with TRBD2. The germline CDR1 and CDR2 sequences are LGHNA and YNFKEQ. The CDR3 contains 14 residues. Germline trimming cut 4 bases from V and 3 bases from J; bases unmatched to any gene: 5. CDR3 nucleotide sequence: TGTGCCAGCAGCCCCGCCCGGGAGGGCTACGAGCAGTACTTC. Protein: CASSPAREGYEQYF.

The chain recombines TRBV7-8 with TRBJ1-1; D call uncertain. The CDR3 covers 13 residues. The germline gives CDR1 SGHVS, CDR2 FQNEAQ. V was clipped by 4 bases and J by 4 bases, with 10 bases between them. The CDR3 reads CASSSALFTEAFF. DNA for the CDR3: TGTGCCAGCAGCTCTGCCCTATTCACTGAAGCTTTCTTT. Full variable domain (outside the CDR3, taken from reference TRBV7-8 and TRBJ1-1): GAGVSQSPRYKVAKRGQDVALRCDPISGHVSLFWYQQALGQGPEFLTYFQNEAQLDKSGLPSDRFFAERPEGSVSTLKIQRTQQEDSAVYLCASSSALFTEAFFGQGTRLTVV.

The V gene is TRBV19, the J gene TRBJ1-5; no firm D call. The CDR3 totals 13 residues. Trimming shortened V by 3 bases and J by 1 base, and 4 bases separated the two germline ends. The germline CDR1 and CDR2 sequences are LNHDA and SQIVND (reference sequence). In DNA, the CDR3 is TGTGCCAGTAGTATGGCCAGCAATCAGCCCCAGCATTTT. It codes for CASSMASNQPQHF.

On this clone: The same CDR3 can be traced to other DNA sequences in this sample. The V call is TRBV27, the J call TRBJ2-7; D may be TRBD1 (5 bases). The V end was cut by 5 bases, the J end by 3 bases, with 14 bases between. Germline V lookup: CDR1 MNHEY, CDR2 SMNVEV (reference sequence). The CDR3 spans 14 residues. The CDR3 nucleotides read TGTGCCAGCAGTCCAGCCCCAGGGAACTACGAGCAGTACTTC. It encodes CASSPAPGNYEQYF.

This clone was seen just once. J is TRBJ2-7 and V is TRBV28; a possible D gene is TRBD1 (6 bases). V was pared by 3 bases and J by 3 bases, with 15 bases between. Germline CDR1 reads MDHEN; CDR2 reads SYDVKM. This CDR3 is built from 15 residues. CDR3 region: CASSFPPGQSYEQYF. CDR3 in DNA: TGTGCCAGCAGTTTCCCTCCCGGACAGAGCTACGAGCAGTACTTC.

This clone appeared a single time. J is TRBJ1-1 and V is TRBV5-6; 7 nucleotides agree with TRBD1. The CDR3 sequence is 14 residues long. Germline V gene lookup returns CDR1 SGHDT and CDR2 YYEEEE. Trimming removed 4 bases from V and 5 bases from J; junction bases left unmatched: 8. The CDR3, as DNA: TGTGCCAGCAGCCTTCAGACAGGGATGACTGAAGCTTTCTTT. This codes for CASSLQTGMTEAFF.

V is TRBV7-9 and J is TRBJ1-1; D call uncertain. The V end lost 2 bases, the J end lost 10 bases, and 8 bases lay between the germline ends. The germline CDR1 and CDR2 sequences are SEHNR and FQNEAQ (reference sequence). The CDR3 spans 11 residues. The CDR3 DNA reads TGTGCCAGCAGCTTAACGGGTTTAGCTTTCTTT. Protein sequence: CASSLTGLAFF. The full variable domain, rest sourced from reference TRBV7-9 and TRBJ1-1, is DTGVSQNPRHKITKRGQNVTFRCDPISEHNRLYWYRQTLGQGPEFLTYFQNEAQLEKSRLLSDRFSAERPKGSFSTLEIQRTEQGDSAMYLCASSLTGLAFFGQGTRLTVV.

The CDR3 bases are TGTGCCAGCAGGCTTGGAGGGGACCCCTACGAGCAGTACTTC. Amino acid sequence: CASRLGGDPYEQYF. The genes are TRBV27 and TRBJ2-5; perhaps TRBD2 as D (6 bases). The end of the DNA is better explained by TRBJ2-7, so the J call may be wrong. The CDR3 loop spans 14 amino acids. Per germline, CDR1 MNHEY and CDR2 SMNVEV (reference sequence).

V and J are TRBV9 and TRBJ2-3, with D possibly matching TRBD1 (6 bases). Germline loops: CDR1 SGDLS, CDR2 YYNGEE. The V gene lost 3 bases and the J gene lost 6 bases, with 23 bases spanning the gap. CDR3 size: 17 residues. The CDR3: CASSEPIQGTTGDTQYF. CDR3 DNA: TGTGCCAGCAGCGAGCCGATACAGGGTACCACTGGGGATACGCAGTATTTT. The complete variable domain, with remaining parts taken from reference TRBV9 and TRBJ2-3, reads DSGVTQTPKHLITATGQRVTLRCSPRSGDLSVYWYQQSLDQGLQFLIQYYNGEERAKGNILERFSAQQFPDLHSELNLSSLELGDSALYFCASSEPIQGTTGDTQYFGPGTRLTVL.

J is TRBJ2-5 and V is TRBV5-4; 9 positions match TRBD1. The CDR3 runs to 14 residues. Trimming removed 4 bases from V and 5 bases from J; junction bases left unmatched: 6. Germline lookup yields CDR1 SGHNT and CDR2 YYREEE (reference sequence). CDR3: CASSPWTGEETQYF. The CDR3, as DNA: TGTGCCAGCAGCCCCTGGACAGGGGAGGAGACCCAGTACTTC.

The rearrangement joins TRBV29-1 to TRBJ2-5; 8 nucleotides agree with TRBD1. V was pared by 6 bases and J by 0 bases, with 9 bases of the junction left unmatched. The germline V gene encodes CDR1 SQVTM and CDR2 ANQGSEA. The CDR3 contains 15 residues. The CDR3 coding sequence is TGCAGCGTCACTCGACAGGGGCTGGACCAAGAGACCCAGTACTTC. Protein product: CSVTRQGLDQETQYF.

Worth noting for this clone: A read error may account for a junction end that differs from germline. The rearrangement uses TRBV11-2 and TRBJ2-7; D is uncertain. The V gene's germline CDR1 is SGHAT and CDR2 FQNNGV. This CDR3 contains 12 residues. CDR3 DNA: TGTGCCAGCAGCTTAGTCTCCTCCGAGCAGTACTTC. It specifies CASSLVSSEQYF.

The V and J genes are TRBV27 and TRBJ2-7; D is ambiguous. CDR3 length: 16 amino acids. V shed 5 bases and J shed 0 bases, with 17 bases lying between them. Germline CDR1 reads MNHEY; CDR2 reads SMNVEV (reference sequence). CDR3 amino acids: CASSHLPGLSSYEQYF. The CDR3 bases are TGTGCCAGCAGTCACCTCCCGGGTCTTAGCTCCTACGAGCAGTACTTC.

The chain couples TRBV27 to TRBJ1-6; 7 positions match TRBD1. This CDR3 region has 14 residues. Germline V gene sequence: CDR1 MNHEY, CDR2 SMNVEV (reference sequence). With V trimmed by 6 bases and J by 6 bases, 5 bases remained unmatched. CDR3 sequence: CASSLDRANSPLHF. DNA of the CDR3: TGTGCCAGCAGCCTTGACAGGGCTAATTCACCCCTCCACTTT.

The chain has TRBV6-5 and TRBJ1-2, with D possibly TRBD1 on 5 matching bases. Germline V gene data show CDR1 as MNHEY and CDR2 as SVGAGI. The germline V and J ends were trimmed by 2 bases and 7 bases, with 11 bases remaining between them. The CDR3 is 13 amino acids. In nucleotides, the CDR3 is TGTGCCAGCAGTTACCATAGCGGGGGTGGCTACACCTTC. This codes for CASSYHSGGGYTF.